These T cell receptor beta chains were read from a single sample in a study of blood T cell repertoires in COVID-19. Clones were sequenced by immunoSEQ multiplex PCR, and TCRdb holds only the in-frame ones, with some missing. The sample consists of roughly 150,000 clones, around nine tenths of them appearing once. Sequenced: peripheral blood. The receptors come from a man aged 45-65 years who had recovered from COVID-19. Both conserved end residues are part of each CDR3. The order of the fields is CDR3 length, D gene, J gene, V gene, clone size, CDR3 DNA, CDR3 protein. A D gene is named only where the DNA matches it firmly. Not all rows give a size; the values are once, few, many and, for expanded clones, a class.

16,-,TRBJ2-2,TRBV28,-,TGTGCCAGCAGTTTATTTTTCAGGGGGAGGACCGGGGAGCTGTTTTTT,CASSLFFRGRTGELFF
10,-,TRBJ2-2,TRBV12-1,-,TGTGCCAGCAGCCCGGGGGAGCTGTTTTTT,CASSPGELFF
14,TRBD1,TRBJ2-7,TRBV6-5,-,TGTGCCAGCAAAGAGTCTGACAGGGGCAGGGTGCAGTACTTC,CASKESDRGRVQYF
16,TRBD2,TRBJ2-1,TRBV7-2,-,TGTGCCAGCAGCTTAAGGATCGGCGGGGGGGCGGGTGAGCAGTTCTTC,CASSLRIGGGAGEQFF
15,-,TRBJ2-3,TRBV6-5,-,TGTGCCAGCAGTTACCGAGTGCTAGGTACAGATACGCAGTATTTT,CASSYRVLGTDTQYF
17,-,TRBJ2-7,TRBV28,-,TGTGCCAGCAGTCCGAATTCCGGGACTCCCGGGGGTGGCGAGCAGTACTTC,CASSPNSGTPGGGEQYF
15,TRBD1,TRBJ2-7,TRBV27,-,TGTGCCAGCAGCCGGGCCGGACAGGGGGGTTACGAGCAGTACTTC,CASSRAGQGGYEQYF
17,TRBD1,TRBJ1-2,TRBV25-1,-,TGTGCCAGCAGTCAAGCCGCCGGGACAGGAAATAACTATGGCTACACCTTC,CASSQAAGTGNNYGYTF
14,-,TRBJ2-1,TRBV9,once,TGTGCCAGCAGCTTCAGGGGGAGGTACAATGAGCAGTTCTTC,CASSFRGRYNEQFF
12,-,TRBJ2-7,TRBV30,once,TGTGCCTGGAGCTCAGGGGCCTACGAGCAGTACTTC,CAWSSGAYEQYF
15,TRBD2,TRBJ2-2,TRBV20-1,-,TGCAGTGCTAGTAGGAGCGGGGGAAACACCGGGGAGCTGTTTTTT,CSASRSGGNTGELFF
14,-,TRBJ1-1,TRBV29-1,-,TGCAGCGTTGTCCTCCGGGACACTTACATGGGAGCTTTCTTT,CSVVLRDTYMGAFF
11,-,TRBJ1-5,TRBV20-1,-,TGCAGTACAGGGCCAAATCAGCCCCAGCATTTT,CSTGPNQPQHF
15,TRBD2,TRBJ2-3,TRBV5-4,-,TGTGCCAGCAGCTTGGAGGGGAGGGACACAGATACGCAGTATTTT,CASSLEGRDTDTQYF
15,TRBD2,TRBJ2-1,TRBV2,-,TGTGCCAGCAGTGTAGGGACTAGCGGGGGATATGAGCAGTTCTTC,CASSVGTSGGYEQFF
13,-,TRBJ1-1,TRBV6-5,-,TGTGCCAGCACCATGCCGGGGGGGACTGAAGCTTTCTTT,CASTMPGGTEAFF
15,TRBD2,TRBJ2-3,TRBV2,-,TGTGCCAGTGTAGCGGAGGGGAGGGGCACAGATACGCAGTATTTT,CASVAEGRGTDTQYF
15,TRBD2,TRBJ2-7,TRBV6-6,-,TGTGCCAGCAGTTTACTACAGGTGCGGGGGAACGAGCAGTACTTC,CASSLLQVRGNEQYF
14,TRBD2,TRBJ2-1,TRBV29-1,-,TGCAGCGGCGGGACTAGCGGGAGAGGCGTTGAGCAGTTCTTC,CSGGTSGRGVEQFF
12,-,TRBJ2-7,TRBV12-5,-,TGTGCTAGTGGTTTGGACAGGGACGAGCAGTACTTC,CASGLDRDEQYF
13,TRBD1,TRBJ1-1,TRBV10-1,few,TGCGCCAGCAGCGTGACAGGGGGAACTGAAGCTTTCTTT,CASSVTGGTEAFF
15,TRBD2,TRBJ2-3,TRBV2,-,TGTGCCAGCAGATGGTCAATAGGGACTAGGGATACGCAGTATTTT,CASRWSIGTRDTQYF
13,-,TRBJ1-1,TRBV4-3,-,TGCGCCAGCAGCCAAACGCGCCGTGCTGAAGCTTTCTTT,CASSQTRRAEAFF
13,-,TRBJ1-2,TRBV5-1,-,TGCGCCAGCAGCTTGGGGCACGACTATGGCTACACCTTC,CASSLGHDYGYTF
15,-,TRBJ1-4,TRBV10-2,-,TGCGCCAGCAGTGACTATCGGGGATTCGGGCGAAAACTGTTTTTT,CASSDYRGFGRKLFF
15,-,TRBJ2-1,TRBV6-5,-,TGTGCCAGCAGGGTGGACAGAACCCTAGTGAATGAGCAGTTCTTC,CASRVDRTLVNEQFF
14,TRBD1,TRBJ1-1,TRBV14,-,TGTGCCAGCAGCCAAGAGAGGGGGACAGGGGAAGCTTTCTTT,CASSQERGTGEAFF
14,-,TRBJ1-3,TRBV9,-,TGTGCCAGCAGCACCCAGGCTGCCGGAAACACCATATATTTT,CASSTQAAGNTIYF
16,-,TRBJ2-5,TRBV7-7,-,TGTGCCAGCAGCTTAAATTTGCGGGGAGACAAAGAGACCCAGTACTTC,CASSLNLRGDKETQYF